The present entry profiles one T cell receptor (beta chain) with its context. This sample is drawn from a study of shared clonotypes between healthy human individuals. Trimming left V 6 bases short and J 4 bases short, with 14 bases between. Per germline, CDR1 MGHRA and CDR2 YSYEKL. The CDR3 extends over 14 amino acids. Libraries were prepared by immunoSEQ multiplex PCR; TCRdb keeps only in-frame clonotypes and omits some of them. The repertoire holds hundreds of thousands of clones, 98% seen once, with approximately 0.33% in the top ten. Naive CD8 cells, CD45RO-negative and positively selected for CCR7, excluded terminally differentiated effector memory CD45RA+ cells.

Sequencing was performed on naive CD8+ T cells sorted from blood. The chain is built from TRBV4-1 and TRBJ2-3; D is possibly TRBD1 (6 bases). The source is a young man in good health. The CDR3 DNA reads TGCGCCAGCAGTCAGGGACACCGGGCAGATACGCAGTATTTT. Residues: CASSQGHRADTQYF.